The 14 T cell receptor beta chains below all came from one sample that was sequenced in a study of blood T cell repertoires in COVID-19. Assay: immunoSEQ multiplex PCR; the TCRdb copy retains only in-frame clones and omits some. The table shows about 350,000 clones, with roughly 87% occurring only once. The sample comprised peripheral blood. The receptors originated from a man aged 30-40 years with COVID-19, enrolled during active disease.

V gene TRBV4-1 combines with J gene TRBJ1-4; unclear D gene. From germline, CDR1 is MGHRA and CDR2 YSYEKL. The V end lost 0 bases, the J end lost 5 bases, and 13 bases lay between the germline ends. This CDR3 has 16 amino acids. The CDR3 sequence: CASSQDPRIQNEKLFF. The CDR3 DNA follows: TGCGCCAGCAGCCAAGACCCCAGGATTCAGAATGAAAAACTGTTTTTT.

V is TRBV30 and J is TRBJ1-1, with D tentatively TRBD1 (5 bases). CDR1 and CDR2 (germline): GTSNPN, SVGIG (reference sequence). The CDR3 totals 13 residues. V was pared by 0 bases and J by 7 bases, with 12 bases between. In DNA form, the CDR3 reads TGTGCCTGGAGTGTACTCAAAGACAGTGAAGCTTTCTTT. Protein product: CAWSVLKDSEAFF.

The chain recombines TRBV19 with TRBJ1-1, with 9 bases aligning to TRBD1. The trim removed 9 bases at V and 0 bases at J, leaving 5 bases unmatched. Germline assignment: CDR1 LNHDA and CDR2 SQIVND (reference sequence). The CDR3 spans 14 residues. The CDR3 is CASDGTGLNTEAFF. CDR3 nucleotide sequence: TGTGCCAGCGACGGGACAGGGTTGAACACTGAAGCTTTCTTT. Together with reference TRBV19 and TRBJ1-1, the CDR3 gives the full variable domain: DGGITQSPKYLFRKEGQNVTLSCEQNLNHDAMYWYRQDPGQGLRLIYYSQIVNDFQKGDIAEGYSVSREKKESFPLTVTSAQKNPTAFYLCASDGTGLNTEAFFGQGTRLTVV.

The genes are TRBV28 and TRBJ1-2, with 8 nucleotides matching TRBD1. V lost 5 bases to trimming and J lost 6 bases; unmatched junction nucleotides: 11. Germline loops: CDR1 MDHEN, CDR2 SYDVKM. The CDR3 has 15 amino acids. In DNA, the CDR3 is TGTGCCAGCAGTGCTCGGATAGGGACAGGTCATGGCTACACCTTC. This translates into CASSARIGTGHGYTF.

The chain has TRBV7-8 and TRBJ2-1, with TRBD2 as a possible D gene (5 bases). Trimming removed 9 bases from V and 0 bases from J, with 12 bases in between. CDR3 size: 14 residues. Germline V gene lookup returns CDR1 SGHVS and CDR2 FQNEAQ. CDR3 nucleotide sequence: TGTGCCAGTGGCGGGCTCAGCTCCTACAATGAGCAGTTCTTC. Its protein is CASGGLSSYNEQFF. Together with reference TRBV7-8 and TRBJ2-1, the CDR3 gives the full variable domain: GAGVSQSPRYKVAKRGQDVALRCDPISGHVSLFWYQQALGQGPEFLTYFQNEAQLDKSGLPSDRFFAERPEGSVSTLKIQRTQQEDSAVYLCASGGLSSYNEQFFGPGTRLTVL.

The gene calls are TRBV19 and TRBJ2-1; 7 bases align to TRBD2. The CDR3 extends over 14 amino acids. Germline V gives CDR1 LNHDA, CDR2 SQIVND (reference sequence). V shed 4 bases, J shed 4 bases, and the junction held 4 bases outside the gene matches. CDR3 coding DNA: TGTGCCAGTAGTACGGGGCGGGAGTACAATGAGCAGTTCTTC. Residues: CASSTGREYNEQFF.

The gene calls are TRBV14 and TRBJ2-7; the D gene is possibly TRBD2 (6 bases). V lost 3 bases and J 7 bases, leaving 25 bases between the germline ends. The length of the CDR3 is 17 residues. The germline CDR1 and CDR2 sequences are SGHDN and FVKESK. The CDR3 is CASSQAPGRSGLGEQYF. CDR3 sequence (DNA): TGTGCCAGCAGCCAGGCCCCTGGACGGAGCGGGCTTGGGGAGCAGTACTTC.

The V call is TRBV7-9, the J call TRBJ2-1, with 11 bases identical to TRBD2. With V trimmed by 5 bases and J by 0 bases, 6 bases remained unmatched. This CDR3 has 17 residues. Germline CDR1 and CDR2: SEHNR and FQNEAQ (reference sequence). CDR3 bases: TGTGCCAGCAGCAACTGGACTAGCGGGCTCTCCTACAATGAGCAGTTCTTC. Its translation is CASSNWTSGLSYNEQFF.

The rearrangement joins TRBV5-6 to TRBJ2-3, with 10 bases aligning to TRBD1. In germline, CDR1 is SGHDT, CDR2 YYEEEE. V shed 4 bases, J shed 0 bases, and the junction held 2 bases outside the gene matches. This CDR3 is 15 amino acids long. The CDR3 sequence is CASSRGQGSTDTQYF. As DNA, the CDR3 is TGTGCCAGCAGCCGGGGACAGGGGAGCACAGATACGCAGTATTTT.

The rearrangement joins TRBV28 to TRBJ1-5; D is undetermined. Germline assignment: CDR1 MDHEN and CDR2 SYDVKM. CDR3 length: 12 amino acids. Trimming cost V 8 bases and J 2 bases, with 7 bases left between them. The CDR3 spells CASLTGNQPQHF. The CDR3 DNA reads TGTGCCAGCTTAACAGGCAATCAGCCCCAGCATTTT.

This chain links TRBV28 with TRBJ2-1; tentatively, D is TRBD2 (6 bases). CDR3 length: 12 residues. The V gene's germline CDR1 is MDHEN and CDR2 SYDVKM. V was shortened by 7 bases and J by 10 bases, with 14 bases between the two germline ends. CDR3 nucleotide sequence: TGTGCCAGCACCTACGGGGGTAGGGAGCAGTTCTTC. This encodes CASTYGGREQFF. Complete variable domain (other parts from reference TRBV28 and TRBJ2-1): DVKVTQSSRYLVKRTGEKVFLECVQDMDHENMFWYRQDPGLGLRLIYFSYDVKMKEKGDIPEGYSVSREKKERFSLILESASTNQTSMYLCASTYGGREQFFGPGTRLTVL.

There are a few counts of this clone. The chain employs TRBV4-3 and TRBJ2-2; TRBD1 aligns across 7 bases. This CDR3 comprises 15 residues. From germline, CDR1 is LGHNA and CDR2 YSLEER. The trim removed 2 bases at V and 5 bases at J, leaving 5 bases unmatched. The CDR3 protein is CASSQMTGKTGELFF. The CDR3 DNA reads as TGCGCCAGCAGCCAAATGACAGGGAAAACCGGGGAGCTGTTTTTT.

The chain employs TRBV7-9 and TRBJ2-3, with D uncertain. Trimming stripped 3 bases from V and 0 bases from J, with 4 bases between. Looked up from germline, CDR1 is SEHNR and CDR2 is FQNEAQ (reference sequence). The CDR3 loop spans 13 amino acids. The CDR3 loop is CASSLLSTDTQYF. In DNA, the CDR3 is TGTGCCAGCAGCTTGCTAAGCACAGATACGCAGTATTTT. Based on the CDR3 plus reference TRBV7-9 and TRBJ2-3, the full variable domain is DTGVSQNPRHKITKRGQNVTFRCDPISEHNRLYWYRQTLGQGPEFLTYFQNEAQLEKSRLLSDRFSAERPKGSFSTLEIQRTEQGDSAMYLCASSLLSTDTQYFGPGTRLTVL.

CDR3 DNA: TGTGCCAGCAGCTTAGATAGGGGGCCCCAAGAGACCCAGTACTTC. This encodes CASSLDRGPQETQYF. The rearrangement links TRBV7-2 to TRBJ2-5, with 7 positions matching TRBD1. This CDR3 has 15 amino acids. V shed 1 base and J 1 base; nucleotides not matched to a gene: 3. Germline CDR1 and CDR2: SGHTA and FQGNSA.